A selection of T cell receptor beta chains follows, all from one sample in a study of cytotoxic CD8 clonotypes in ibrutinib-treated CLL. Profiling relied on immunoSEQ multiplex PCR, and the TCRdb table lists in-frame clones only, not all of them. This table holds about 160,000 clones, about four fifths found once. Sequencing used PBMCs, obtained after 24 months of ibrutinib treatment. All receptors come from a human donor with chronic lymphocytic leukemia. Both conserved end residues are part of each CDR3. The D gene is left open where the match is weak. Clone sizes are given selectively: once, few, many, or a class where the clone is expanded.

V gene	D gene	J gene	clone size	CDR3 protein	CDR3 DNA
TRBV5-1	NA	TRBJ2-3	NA	CASSLEALPDTQYF	TGCGCCAGCAGCTTGGAGGCTTTGCCAGATACGCAGTATTTT
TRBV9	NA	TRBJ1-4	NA	CASSATPGRTSEKLFF	TGTGCCAGCAGCGCCACCCCCGGGCGGACCTCAGAAAAACTGTTTTTT
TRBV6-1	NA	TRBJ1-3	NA	CASSAYRVPGNTIYF	TGTGCCAGCAGTGCTTACAGGGTACCGGGAAACACCATATATTTT
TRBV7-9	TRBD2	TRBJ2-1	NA	CASSPRTSGMINEQFF	TGTGCCAGCAGCCCGCGGACTAGCGGGATGATAAATGAGCAGTTCTTC
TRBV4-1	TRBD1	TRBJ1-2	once	CASSGTGGGYTF	TGCGCCAGCAGCGGGACAGGGGGTGGCTACACCTTC
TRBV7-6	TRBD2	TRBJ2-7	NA	CASSFTGLAYEQYF	TGTGCCAGCAGCTTCACGGGACTAGCCTACGAGCAGTACTTC
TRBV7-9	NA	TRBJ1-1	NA	CASTRTRDTEAFF	TGTGCCAGCACCAGGACCCGAGACACTGAAGCTTTCTTT
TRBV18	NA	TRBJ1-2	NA	CASSPDQAGEGYTF	TGTGCCAGCTCCCCGGACCAGGCTGGAGAAGGCTACACCTTC
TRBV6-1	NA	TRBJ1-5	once	CASLEGNNQPQHF	TGTGCCAGCCTGGAGGGGAACAATCAGCCCCAGCATTTT
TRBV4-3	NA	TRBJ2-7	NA	CASSQDPWTTYEQYF	TGCGCCAGCAGCCAAGATCCCTGGACCACCTACGAGCAGTACTTC